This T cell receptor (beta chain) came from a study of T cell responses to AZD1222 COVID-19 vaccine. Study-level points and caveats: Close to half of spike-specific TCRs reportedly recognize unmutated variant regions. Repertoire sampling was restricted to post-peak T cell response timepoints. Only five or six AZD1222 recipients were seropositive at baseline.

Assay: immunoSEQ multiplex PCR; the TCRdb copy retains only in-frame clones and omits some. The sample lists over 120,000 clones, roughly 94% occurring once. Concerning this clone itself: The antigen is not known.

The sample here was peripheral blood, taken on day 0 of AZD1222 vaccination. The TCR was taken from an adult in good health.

CDR3 region: CASRFGTGPEAFF. Here the CDR3 DNA reads TGTGCCAGCAGATTTGGGACAGGTCCTGAAGCTTTCTTT. The V and J genes are TRBV27 and TRBJ1-1, with 8 positions matching TRBD1. The CDR3 is made up of 13 amino acids. Losses at the gene ends were 6 bases for V and 6 bases for J; bases not matched to a gene: 6. Germline assignment: CDR1 MNHEY and CDR2 SMNVEV (reference sequence).